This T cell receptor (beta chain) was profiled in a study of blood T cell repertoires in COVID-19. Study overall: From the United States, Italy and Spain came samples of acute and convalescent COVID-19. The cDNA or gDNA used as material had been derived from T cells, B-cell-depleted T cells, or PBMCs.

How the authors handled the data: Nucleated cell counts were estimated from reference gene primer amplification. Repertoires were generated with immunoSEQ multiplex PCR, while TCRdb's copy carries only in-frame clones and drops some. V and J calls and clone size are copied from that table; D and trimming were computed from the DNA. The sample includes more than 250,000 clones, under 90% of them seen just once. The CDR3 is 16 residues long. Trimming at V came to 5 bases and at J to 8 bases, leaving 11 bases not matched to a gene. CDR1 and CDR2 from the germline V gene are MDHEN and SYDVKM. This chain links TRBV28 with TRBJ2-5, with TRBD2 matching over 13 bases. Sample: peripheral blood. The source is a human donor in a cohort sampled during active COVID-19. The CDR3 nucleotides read TGTGCCAGCAGTCCCTGGGGCGGGACTAGCGGGGATACCCAGTACTTC. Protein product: CASSPWGGTSGDTQYF.